This TCR beta chain was documented in a study of CD8 T cells in Susac syndrome. This clonotype was seen just once. RNA in amounts of 0.5 to 1 ug was reverse transcribed with random hexamers. Multiplex PCR with immunoSEQ amplified the TCR beta CDR3 across 54 Vbeta and 13 Jbeta. TCRdb redid the calling of the immunoSEQ multiplex PCR reads with MiXCR, one entry per CDR3 protein. Among 200,000 to 300,000 distinct CDR3 sequences listed, less than 96% were seen once. The material sequenced was CD4+ T cells from PBMCs. The clonotype comes from a human donor with Susac syndrome.

CDR3 region: CAWSLPYSIQYF. The CDR3 DNA is TGTGCCTGGAGTCTCCCATATAGCATTCAGTACTTC. V gene TRBV30 combines with J gene TRBJ2-4, with no clear D. V gave up 2 bases and J gave up 9 bases, with 11 bases separating them. This CDR3 is built from 12 residues. CDR1 and CDR2 (germline): GTSNPN, SVGIG (reference sequence).